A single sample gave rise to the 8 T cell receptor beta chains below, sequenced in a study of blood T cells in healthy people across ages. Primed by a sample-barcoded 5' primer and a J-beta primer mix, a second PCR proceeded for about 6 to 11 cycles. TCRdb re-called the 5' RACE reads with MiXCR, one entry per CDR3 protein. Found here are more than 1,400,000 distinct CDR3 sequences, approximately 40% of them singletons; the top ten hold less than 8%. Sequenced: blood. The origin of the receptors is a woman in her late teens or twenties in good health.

CDR3 DNA: TGTGCCAGCAGGGGCACCCTGGTTAGCTACACCTTC. Its protein is CASRGTLVSYTF. The gene calls are TRBV2 and TRBJ1-2; D gene uncertain. V lost 6 bases and J lost 9, with 14 bases in between. The germline V gene has CDR1 SNHLY and CDR2 FYNNEI. The CDR3 runs 12 residues.

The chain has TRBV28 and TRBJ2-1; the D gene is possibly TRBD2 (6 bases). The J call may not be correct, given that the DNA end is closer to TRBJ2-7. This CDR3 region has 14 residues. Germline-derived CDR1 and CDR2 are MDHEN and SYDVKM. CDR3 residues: CASRGGATYNEQYF. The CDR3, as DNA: TGTGCCAGTCGAGGAGGGGCTACCTACAATGAGCAGTACTTC.

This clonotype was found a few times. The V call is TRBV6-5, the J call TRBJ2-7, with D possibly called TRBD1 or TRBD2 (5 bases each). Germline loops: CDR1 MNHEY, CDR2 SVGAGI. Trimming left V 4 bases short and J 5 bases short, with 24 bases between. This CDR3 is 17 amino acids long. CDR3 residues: CASSFRGAGSSHHEQYF. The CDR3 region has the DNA TGTGCCAGCAGTTTTCGGGGCGCAGGCTCTAGCCACCACGAGCAGTACTTC.

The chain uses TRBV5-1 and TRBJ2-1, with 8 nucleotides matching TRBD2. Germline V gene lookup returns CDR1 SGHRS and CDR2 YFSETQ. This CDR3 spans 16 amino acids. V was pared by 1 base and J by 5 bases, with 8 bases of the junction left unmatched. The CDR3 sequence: CASSLRSGSSNNEQFF. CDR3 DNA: TGCGCCAGCAGCTTGCGAAGCGGGAGTAGTAACAATGAGCAGTTCTTC.

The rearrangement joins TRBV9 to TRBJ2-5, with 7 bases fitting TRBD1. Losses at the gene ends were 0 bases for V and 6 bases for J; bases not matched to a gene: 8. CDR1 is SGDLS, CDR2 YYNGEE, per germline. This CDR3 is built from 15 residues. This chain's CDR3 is CASSVEGNRGQTQYF. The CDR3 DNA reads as TGTGCCAGCAGCGTAGAGGGGAACAGGGGCCAGACCCAGTACTTC. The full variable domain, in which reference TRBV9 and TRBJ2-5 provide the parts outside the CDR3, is DSGVTQTPKHLITATGQRVTLRCSPRSGDLSVYWYQQSLDQGLQFLIQYYNGEERAKGNILERFSAQQFPDLHSELNLSSLELGDSALYFCASSVEGNRGQTQYFGPGTRLLVL.

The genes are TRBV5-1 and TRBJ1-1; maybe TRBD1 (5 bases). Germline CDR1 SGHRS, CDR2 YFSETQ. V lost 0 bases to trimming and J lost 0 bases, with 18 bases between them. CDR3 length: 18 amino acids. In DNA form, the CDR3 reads TGCGCCAGCAGCTTGGTTTATCTGGGGCAGGGAATGAACACTGAAGCTTTCTTT. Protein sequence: CASSLVYLGQGMNTEAFF.

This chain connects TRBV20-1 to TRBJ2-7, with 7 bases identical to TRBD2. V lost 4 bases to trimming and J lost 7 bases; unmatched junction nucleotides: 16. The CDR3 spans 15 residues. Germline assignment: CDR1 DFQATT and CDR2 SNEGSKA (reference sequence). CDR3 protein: CSAILRGRAIDEQYF. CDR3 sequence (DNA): TGCAGTGCTATCTTGAGAGGGAGGGCCATAGATGAGCAGTACTTC.

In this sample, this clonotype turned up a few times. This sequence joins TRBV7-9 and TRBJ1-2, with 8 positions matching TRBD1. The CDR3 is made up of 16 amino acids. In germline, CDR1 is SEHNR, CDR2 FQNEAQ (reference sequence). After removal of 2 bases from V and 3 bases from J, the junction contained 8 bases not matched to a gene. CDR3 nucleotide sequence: TGTGCCAGCAGCTTAATAACGCCAGGGGGCGACTATGGCTACACCTTC. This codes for CASSLITPGGDYGYTF. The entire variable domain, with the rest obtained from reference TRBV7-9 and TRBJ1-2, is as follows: DTGVSQNPRHKITKRGQNVTFRCDPISEHNRLYWYRQTLGQGPEFLTYFQNEAQLEKSRLLSDRFSAERPKGSFSTLEIQRTEQGDSAMYLCASSLITPGGDYGYTFGSGTRLTVV.